These T cell receptor beta chains were read from a single sample in a study of cytomegalovirus exposure and HLA in healthy donors. Assay: immunoSEQ multiplex PCR; the TCRdb copy retains only in-frame clones and omits some. The sample holds some 150,000 clones, roughly 71% seen once. The source material was PBMCs. These receptors were collected from a woman aged 40-49 years in good health and CMV-seronegative. Both conserved end residues are part of each CDR3. A D gene is named only where the DNA matches it firmly. Some rows mark clone size as missing; the rest say once, few, many or name a class of expanded clone.

d_gene: NA; j_gene: TRBJ1-5; v_gene: TRBV10-1; abundance: NA; CDR3aa: CASSAPGSTHSNQPQHF; CDR3nt: TGCGCCAGCAGTGCACCGGGAAGTACCCATAGCAATCAGCCCCAGCATTTT
d_gene: TRBD1; j_gene: TRBJ1-1; v_gene: TRBV19; abundance: NA; CDR3aa: CASRTGGKPNTEAFF; CDR3nt: TGTGCCAGTAGGACAGGGGGTAAACCGAACACTGAAGCTTTCTTT
d_gene: TRBD1; j_gene: TRBJ1-2; v_gene: TRBV4-3; abundance: NA; CDR3aa: CASSPRQGYGYTF; CDR3nt: TGCGCCAGCAGCCCACGACAGGGGTATGGCTACACCTTC
d_gene: NA; j_gene: TRBJ2-2; v_gene: TRBV6-6; abundance: NA; CDR3aa: CASSYEAVNTGELFF; CDR3nt: TGTGCCAGCAGTTACGAGGCAGTGAACACCGGGGAGCTGTTTTTT
d_gene: TRBD1; j_gene: TRBJ1-1; v_gene: TRBV5-4; abundance: NA; CDR3aa: CASRRQGGDTEAFF; CDR3nt: TGTGCCAGCAGAAGACAGGGGGGGGACACTGAAGCTTTCTTT
d_gene: NA; j_gene: TRBJ1-5; v_gene: TRBV19; abundance: NA; CDR3aa: CASSWQGDQPQHF; CDR3nt: TGTGCCAGTAGTTGGCAGGGCGATCAGCCCCAGCATTTT
d_gene: NA; j_gene: TRBJ1-2; v_gene: TRBV5-1; abundance: NA; CDR3aa: CASSLGASGYTF; CDR3nt: TGCGCCAGCAGCTTGGGGGCGAGTGGCTACACCTTC
d_gene: NA; j_gene: TRBJ1-3; v_gene: TRBV6-1; abundance: few; CDR3aa: CASSEALRGAGNTIYF; CDR3nt: TGTGCCAGCAGTGAAGCGCTTCGGGGGGCTGGAAACACCATATATTTT
d_gene: NA; j_gene: TRBJ1-3; v_gene: TRBV7-2; abundance: NA; CDR3aa: CASSLKGSSGNTIYF; CDR3nt: TGTGCCAGCAGCTTAAAAGGGAGCTCTGGAAACACCATATATTTT
d_gene: TRBD1; j_gene: TRBJ1-1; v_gene: TRBV27; abundance: NA; CDR3aa: CASSLSRTGLTEAFF; CDR3nt: TGTGCCAGCAGTTTATCGCGGACAGGCTTGACTGAAGCTTTCTTT
d_gene: NA; j_gene: TRBJ1-3; v_gene: TRBV10-3; abundance: NA; CDR3aa: CAISDQLGSGNTIYF; CDR3nt: TGTGCCATCAGTGATCAACTAGGGTCTGGAAACACCATATATTTT
d_gene: TRBD1; j_gene: TRBJ2-3; v_gene: TRBV4-1; abundance: NA; CDR3aa: CASSRGTGGLDTQYF; CDR3nt: TGCGCCAGCAGCCGTGGGACAGGGGGCCTAGATACGCAGTATTTT
d_gene: NA; j_gene: TRBJ1-2; v_gene: TRBV2; abundance: NA; CDR3aa: CASSLYRMDIWTYGYTF; CDR3nt: TGTGCCAGCAGTTTATACCGAATGGACATTTGGACCTATGGCTACACCTTC
d_gene: NA; j_gene: TRBJ2-2; v_gene: TRBV10-1; abundance: NA; CDR3aa: CASSGTNTGELFF; CDR3nt: TGCGCCAGCAGCGGGACGAACACCGGGGAGCTGTTTTTT
d_gene: NA; j_gene: TRBJ1-1; v_gene: TRBV11-1; abundance: NA; CDR3aa: CASSEDRSQAFF; CDR3nt: TGTGCCAGCAGCGAGGATCGGAGCCAAGCTTTCTTT
d_gene: NA; j_gene: TRBJ1-5; v_gene: TRBV19; abundance: NA; CDR3aa: CASSVRVSRRDQPQHF; CDR3nt: TGTGCCAGTAGTGTGAGGGTGTCTCGAAGAGATCAGCCCCAGCATTTT
d_gene: TRBD2; j_gene: TRBJ2-3; v_gene: TRBV6-1; abundance: NA; CDR3aa: CASSDSTGLAGASSTDTQYF; CDR3nt: TGTGCCAGCAGTGATAGTACGGGACTAGCGGGGGCTTCTAGCACAGATACGCAGTATTTT